The entry below gives a single T cell receptor (beta chain) sequence along with its context. Original handling: It was from reference gene primer amplification that nucleated cell counts were estimated. Only in-frame clones appear in the TCRdb table, and some are missing; sequencing was by immunoSEQ multiplex PCR. The D gene and trimming were derived from the DNA, and the V and J assignments and clone size from that table. The table includes 650,000 to 800,000 clones, approximately 90% detected once. This sample is drawn from a study of blood T cell repertoires in COVID-19. Across the study: Collection of acute and convalescent COVID-19 samples took place in the United States, Italy and Spain. Sources were T cells, B-cell-depleted T cells, or PBMCs; the material itself was cDNA or gDNA.

The sequenced sample consisted of peripheral blood. The sequence came from a woman aged 18-29 years with acute or convalescent COVID-19.

CDR3 DNA: TGTGCCAGCAGCTTAGCATGGACTAGCGGGGGCACAGATACGCAGTATTTT. Residues: CASSLAWTSGGTDTQYF. The gene calls are TRBV11-3 and TRBJ2-3; 12 nucleotides align to TRBD2. V dropped 1 base and J dropped 1; count of bases not matched to a gene: 3. The CDR3 runs 17 residues. CDR1 and CDR2 (germline): SGHNT, YENEEA.